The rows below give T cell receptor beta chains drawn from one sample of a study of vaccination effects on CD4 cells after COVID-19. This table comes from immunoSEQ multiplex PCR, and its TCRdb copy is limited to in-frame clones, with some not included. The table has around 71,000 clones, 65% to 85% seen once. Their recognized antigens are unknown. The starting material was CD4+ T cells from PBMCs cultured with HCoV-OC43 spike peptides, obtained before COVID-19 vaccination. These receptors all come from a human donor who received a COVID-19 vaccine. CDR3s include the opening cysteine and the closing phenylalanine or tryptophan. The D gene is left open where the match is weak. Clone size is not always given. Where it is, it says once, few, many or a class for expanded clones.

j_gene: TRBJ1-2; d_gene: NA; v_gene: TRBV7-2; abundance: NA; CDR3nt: TGTGCCAGCAGCGCTGGACAGAACTATGGCTACACCTTC; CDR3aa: CASSAGQNYGYTF
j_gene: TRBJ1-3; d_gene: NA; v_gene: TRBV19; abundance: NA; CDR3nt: TGTGCCAGTAGTATTGCGGGTAGTGGAAACACCATATATTTT; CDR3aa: CASSIAGSGNTIYF
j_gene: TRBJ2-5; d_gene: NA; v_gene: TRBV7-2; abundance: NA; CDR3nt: TGTGCCAGCAGCCCACAAGAGACCCAGTACTTC; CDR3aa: CASSPQETQYF
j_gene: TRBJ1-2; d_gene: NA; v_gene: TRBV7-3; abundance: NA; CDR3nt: TGTGCCAGCAGCTTAAATCCAGGGGTCGGCTACACCTTC; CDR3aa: CASSLNPGVGYTF
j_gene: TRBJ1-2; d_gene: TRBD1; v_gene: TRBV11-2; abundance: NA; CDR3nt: TGTGCCAGCAGCCTACAGGGGACGGGCTACACCTTC; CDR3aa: CASSLQGTGYTF
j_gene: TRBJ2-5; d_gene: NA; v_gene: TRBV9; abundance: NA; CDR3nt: TGTGCCAGCAGCGTAGATTTTAATGGACCGGAGACCCAGTACTTC; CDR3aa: CASSVDFNGPETQYF
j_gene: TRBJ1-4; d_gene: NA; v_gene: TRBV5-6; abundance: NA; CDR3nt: TGTGCCAGCAGCTTAACTGGGGGGGCGGATGAAAAACTGTTTTTT; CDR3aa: CASSLTGGADEKLFF
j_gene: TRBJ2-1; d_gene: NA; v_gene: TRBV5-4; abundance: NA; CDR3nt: TGTGCCAGCAGCTTGGATGGTATGCCCTACAATGAGCAGTTCTTC; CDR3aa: CASSLDGMPYNEQFF
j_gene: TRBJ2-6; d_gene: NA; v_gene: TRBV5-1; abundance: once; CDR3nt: TGCGCCAGCAGCTTGGGAGGAGTCTCTGGGGCCAACGTCCTGACTTTC; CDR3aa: CASSLGGVSGANVLTF
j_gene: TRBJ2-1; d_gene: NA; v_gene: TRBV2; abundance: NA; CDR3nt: TGTGCCAGCAGGTATTTCAACAATGAGCAGTTCTTC; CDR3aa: CASRYFNNEQFF
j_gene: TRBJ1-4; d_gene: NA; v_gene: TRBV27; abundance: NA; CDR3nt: TGTGCCAGCAGTTTATCAGGCTCTGATGAAAAACTGTTTTTT; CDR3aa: CASSLSGSDEKLFF
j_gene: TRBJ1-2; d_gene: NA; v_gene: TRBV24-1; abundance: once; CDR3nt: TGTGCCACCAGTGATCAAGTTAACTATGGCTACACCTTC; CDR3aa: CATSDQVNYGYTF
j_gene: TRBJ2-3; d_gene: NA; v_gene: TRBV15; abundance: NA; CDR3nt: TGTGCCACCAGCAGGAAGACTAGTTTCAAGACAGATACGCAGTATTTT; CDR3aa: CATSRKTSFKTDTQYF
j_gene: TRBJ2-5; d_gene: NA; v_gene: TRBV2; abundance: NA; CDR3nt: TGTGCCAGCAGTTACGGGGAGACCCAGTACTTC; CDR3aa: CASSYGETQYF
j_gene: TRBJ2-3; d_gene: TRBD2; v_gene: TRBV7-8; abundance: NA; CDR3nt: TGTGCCAGCAGCTTAGTAGCGGGGGCGTGGAGAGATACGCAGTATTTT; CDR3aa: CASSLVAGAWRDTQYF
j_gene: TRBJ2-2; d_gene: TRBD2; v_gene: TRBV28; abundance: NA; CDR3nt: TGTGCCATCAACCCCCAGGCGGGAGCCGCCGGGGAGCTGTTTTTT; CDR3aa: CAINPQAGAAGELFF
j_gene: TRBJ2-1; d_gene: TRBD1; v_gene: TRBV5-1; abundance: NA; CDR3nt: TGCGCCAGCAGCCGGACAGGGGAAATTGTGTATGAGCAGTTCTTC; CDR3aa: CASSRTGEIVYEQFF
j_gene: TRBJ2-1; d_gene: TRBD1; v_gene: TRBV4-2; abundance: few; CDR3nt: TGTGCCAGCAGCCCACGTAGCCTCAACCTCGAGGGAACAGGGGGGAATGAGCAGTTCTTC; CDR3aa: CASSPRSLNLEGTGGNEQFF
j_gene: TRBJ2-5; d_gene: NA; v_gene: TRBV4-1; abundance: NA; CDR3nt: TGCGCCAGCAGCCGAAAGGGACCGCCTGAGACCCAGTACTTC; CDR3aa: CASSRKGPPETQYF